This TCR beta chain stems from a study of blood T cell repertoires in COVID-19. The V gene's germline CDR1 is SGHRS and CDR2 YFSETQ. Trimming took off 6 bases at V and 0 bases at J, with 12 bases between the two ends. The CDR3 consists of 14 residues. Profiled with immunoSEQ multiplex PCR; TCRdb holds only in-frame clones, not every one. This sample carries almost 200,000 clones, 80% to 90% of them seen once, and the ten largest clones take approximately 8%. This receptor was taken from a woman aged 18-30 years who had recovered from COVID-19. The rearrangement links TRBV5-1 to TRBJ1-1; no firm D call. Sequencing input: PBMCs or T cells enriched from blood (not recorded which). CDR3 sequence: CASKLEAMNTEAFF. DNA for the CDR3: TGCGCCAGCAAGCTCGAGGCGATGAACACTGAAGCTTTCTTT.